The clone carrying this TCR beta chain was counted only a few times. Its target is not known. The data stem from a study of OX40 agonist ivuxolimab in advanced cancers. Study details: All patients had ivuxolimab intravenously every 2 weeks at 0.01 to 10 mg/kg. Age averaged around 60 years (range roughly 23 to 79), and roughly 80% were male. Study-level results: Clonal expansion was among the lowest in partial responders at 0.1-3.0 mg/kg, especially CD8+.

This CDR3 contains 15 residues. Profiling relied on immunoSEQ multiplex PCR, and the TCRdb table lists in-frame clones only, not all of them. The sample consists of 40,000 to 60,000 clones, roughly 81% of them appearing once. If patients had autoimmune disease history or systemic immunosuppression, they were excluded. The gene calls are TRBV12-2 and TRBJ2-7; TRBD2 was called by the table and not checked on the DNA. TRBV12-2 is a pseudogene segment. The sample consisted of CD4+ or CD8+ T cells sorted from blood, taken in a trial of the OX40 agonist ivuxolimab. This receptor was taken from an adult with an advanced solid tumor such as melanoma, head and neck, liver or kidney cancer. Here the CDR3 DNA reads TGTGCAAGTCGCAAACTAGCGGGAGGCACCTACGAGCAGTACTTC. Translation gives CASRKLAGGTYEQYF.